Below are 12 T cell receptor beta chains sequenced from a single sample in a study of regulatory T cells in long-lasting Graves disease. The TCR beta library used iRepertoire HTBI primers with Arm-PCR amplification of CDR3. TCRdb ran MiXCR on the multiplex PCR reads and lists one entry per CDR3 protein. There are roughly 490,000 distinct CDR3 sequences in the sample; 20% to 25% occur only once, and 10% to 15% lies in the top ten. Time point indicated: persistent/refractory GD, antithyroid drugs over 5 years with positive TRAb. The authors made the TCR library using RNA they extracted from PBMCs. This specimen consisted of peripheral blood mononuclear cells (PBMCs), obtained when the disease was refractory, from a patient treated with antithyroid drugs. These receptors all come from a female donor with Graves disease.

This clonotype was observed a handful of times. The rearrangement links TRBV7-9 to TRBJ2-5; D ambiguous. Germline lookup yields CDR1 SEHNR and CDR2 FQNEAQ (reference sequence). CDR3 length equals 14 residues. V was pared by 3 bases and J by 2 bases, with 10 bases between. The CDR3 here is CASSLVSAQETQYF. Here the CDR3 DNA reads TGTGCCAGCAGCTTGGTTTCAGCACAAGAGACCCAGTACTTC.

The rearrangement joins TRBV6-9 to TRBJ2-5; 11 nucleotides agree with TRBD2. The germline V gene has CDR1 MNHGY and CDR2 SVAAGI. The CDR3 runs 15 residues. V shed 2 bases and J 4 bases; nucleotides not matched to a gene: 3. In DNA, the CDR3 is TGTGCCAGCAGTTATCCCGGGACTAGCGGAGAGACCCAGTACTTC. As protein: CASSYPGTSGETQYF.

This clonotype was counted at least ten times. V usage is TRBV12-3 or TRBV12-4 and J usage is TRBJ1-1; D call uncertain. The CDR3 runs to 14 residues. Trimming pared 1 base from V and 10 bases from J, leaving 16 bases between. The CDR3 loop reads CASSLVESTEIAFF. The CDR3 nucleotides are TGTGCCAGCAGTTTAGTAGAGAGTACTGAAATAGCTTTCTTT.

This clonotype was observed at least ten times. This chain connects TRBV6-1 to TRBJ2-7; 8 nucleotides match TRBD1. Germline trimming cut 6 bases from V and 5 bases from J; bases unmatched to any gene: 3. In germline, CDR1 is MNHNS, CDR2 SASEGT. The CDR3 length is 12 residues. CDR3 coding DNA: TGTGCCAGCAGGGGACAGGACAACGAGCAGTACTTC. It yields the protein CASRGQDNEQYF.

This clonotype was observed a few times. The CDR3 spells CASSPTPTEDGYTF. In DNA form, the CDR3 reads TGTGCCAGCAGCCCCACCCCGACTGAGGATGGCTACACCTTC. This chain connects TRBV7-2 to TRBJ1-2, with D uncertain. Germline V lookup: CDR1 SGHTA, CDR2 FQGNSA. This CDR3 has 14 amino acids. Trimming took 5 bases from V and 6 from J, leaving 16 bases between them.

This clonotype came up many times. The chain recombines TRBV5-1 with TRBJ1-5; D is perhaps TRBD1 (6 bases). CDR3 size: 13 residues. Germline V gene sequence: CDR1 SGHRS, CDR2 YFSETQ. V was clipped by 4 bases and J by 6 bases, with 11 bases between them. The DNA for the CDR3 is TGCGCCAGCAGCGCCACAGGGTCTCAGCCCCAGCATTTT. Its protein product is CASSATGSQPQHF. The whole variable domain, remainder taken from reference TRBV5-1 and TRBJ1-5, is KAGVTQTPRYLIKTRGQQVTLSCSPISGHRSVSWYQQTPGQGLQFLFEYFSETQRNKGNFPGRFSGRQFSNSRSEMNVSTLELGDSALYLCASSATGSQPQHFGDGTRLSIL.

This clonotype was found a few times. The CDR3, as DNA: TGTGCCAGCAGCTTAGCGCATGGGAACACCGGGGAGCTGTTTTTT. Residues: CASSLAHGNTGELFF. The chain joins TRBV7-2 to TRBJ2-2; D not resolved. The CDR3 sequence is 15 residues long. V was clipped by 0 bases and J by 1 base, with 6 bases between them. In germline, CDR1 is SGHTA, CDR2 FQGNSA.

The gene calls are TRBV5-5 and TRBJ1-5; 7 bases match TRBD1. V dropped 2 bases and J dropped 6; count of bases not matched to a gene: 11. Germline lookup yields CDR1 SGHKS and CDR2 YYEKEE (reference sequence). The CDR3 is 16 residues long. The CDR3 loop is CASSFRDRVEGQPQHF. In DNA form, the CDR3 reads TGTGCCAGCAGCTTTCGAGACAGGGTTGAGGGTCAGCCCCAGCATTTT. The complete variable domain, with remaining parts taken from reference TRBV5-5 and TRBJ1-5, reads DAGVTQSPTHLIKTRGQQVTLRCSPISGHKSVSWYQQVLGQGPQFIFQYYEKEERGRGNFPDRFSARQFPNYSSELNVNALLLGDSALYLCASSFRDRVEGQPQHFGDGTRLSIL.

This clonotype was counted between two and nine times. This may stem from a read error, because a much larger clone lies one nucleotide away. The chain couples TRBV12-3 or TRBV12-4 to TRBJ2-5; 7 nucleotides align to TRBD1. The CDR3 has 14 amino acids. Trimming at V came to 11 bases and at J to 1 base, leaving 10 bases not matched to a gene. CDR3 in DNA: TGTGCCGGCACCTATCGACAGGGCCAAGAGACCCAGTACTTC. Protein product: CAGTYRQGQETQYF.

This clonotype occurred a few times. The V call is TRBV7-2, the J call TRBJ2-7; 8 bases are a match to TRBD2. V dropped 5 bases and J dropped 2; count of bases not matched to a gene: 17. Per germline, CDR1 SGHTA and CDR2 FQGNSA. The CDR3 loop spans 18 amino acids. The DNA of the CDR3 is TGTGCCAGCAGCGCCCCGGGGGGGGGCGGGAGCCCCGCCTACGAGCAGTACTTC. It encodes CASSAPGGGGSPAYEQYF.

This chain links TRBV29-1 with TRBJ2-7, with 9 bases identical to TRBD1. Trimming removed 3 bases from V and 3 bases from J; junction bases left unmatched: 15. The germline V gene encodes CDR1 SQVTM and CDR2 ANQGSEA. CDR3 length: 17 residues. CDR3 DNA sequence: TGCAGCGTTGAGGGTTGGGACAGGGAAGTTCAGAACTACGAGCAGTACTTC. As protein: CSVEGWDREVQNYEQYF.

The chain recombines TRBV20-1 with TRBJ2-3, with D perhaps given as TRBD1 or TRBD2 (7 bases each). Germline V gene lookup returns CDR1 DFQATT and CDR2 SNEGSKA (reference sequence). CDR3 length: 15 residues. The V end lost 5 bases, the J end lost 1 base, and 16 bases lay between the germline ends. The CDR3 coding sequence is TGCAGTGCTGTAAACCCAGGGGGGGGCACAGATACGCAGTATTTT. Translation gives CSAVNPGGGTDTQYF.